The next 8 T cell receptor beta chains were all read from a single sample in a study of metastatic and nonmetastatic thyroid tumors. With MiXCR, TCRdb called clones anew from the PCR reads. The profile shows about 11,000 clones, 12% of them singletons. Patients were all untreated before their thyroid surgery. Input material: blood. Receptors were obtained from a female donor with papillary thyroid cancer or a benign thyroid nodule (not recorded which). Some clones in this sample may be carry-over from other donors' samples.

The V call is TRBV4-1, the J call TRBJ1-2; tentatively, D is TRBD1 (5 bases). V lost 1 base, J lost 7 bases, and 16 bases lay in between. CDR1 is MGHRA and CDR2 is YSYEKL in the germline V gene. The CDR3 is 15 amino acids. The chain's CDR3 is CASSQGGRSVSGYTF. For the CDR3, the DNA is TGCGCCAGCAGCCAAGGGGGACGGTCCGTATCTGGCTACACCTTC.

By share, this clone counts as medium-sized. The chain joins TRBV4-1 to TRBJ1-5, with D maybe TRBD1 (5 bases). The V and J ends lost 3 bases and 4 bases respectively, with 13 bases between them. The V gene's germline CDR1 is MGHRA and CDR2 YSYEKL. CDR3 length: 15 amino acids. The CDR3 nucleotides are TGCGCCAGCAGCCACTCAGACAGCGCGAATCAGCCCCAGCATTTT. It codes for CASSHSDSANQPQHF.

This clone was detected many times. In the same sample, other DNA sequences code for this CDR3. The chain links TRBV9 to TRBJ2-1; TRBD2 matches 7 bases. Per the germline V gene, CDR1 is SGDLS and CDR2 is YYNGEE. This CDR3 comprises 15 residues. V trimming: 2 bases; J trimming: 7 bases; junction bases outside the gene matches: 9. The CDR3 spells CASSVASGPGNEQFF. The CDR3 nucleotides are TGTGCCAGCAGCGTGGCTAGCGGTCCAGGGAATGAGCAGTTCTTC.

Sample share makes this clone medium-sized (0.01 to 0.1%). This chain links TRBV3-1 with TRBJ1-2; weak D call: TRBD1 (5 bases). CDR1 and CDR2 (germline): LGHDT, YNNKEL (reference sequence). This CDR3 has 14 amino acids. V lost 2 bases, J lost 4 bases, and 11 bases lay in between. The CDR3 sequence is CASSQLPGSYGYTF. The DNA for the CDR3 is TGTGCCAGCAGCCAATTACCAGGGAGCTATGGCTACACCTTC.

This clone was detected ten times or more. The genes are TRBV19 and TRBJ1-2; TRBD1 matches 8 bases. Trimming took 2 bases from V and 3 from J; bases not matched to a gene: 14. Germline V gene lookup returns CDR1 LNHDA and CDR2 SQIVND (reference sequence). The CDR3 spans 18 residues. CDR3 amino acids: CASSIRQGNLLKDYGYTF. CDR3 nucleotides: TGTGCCAGTAGTATAAGACAGGGGAATTTGTTAAAGGACTATGGCTACACCTTC.

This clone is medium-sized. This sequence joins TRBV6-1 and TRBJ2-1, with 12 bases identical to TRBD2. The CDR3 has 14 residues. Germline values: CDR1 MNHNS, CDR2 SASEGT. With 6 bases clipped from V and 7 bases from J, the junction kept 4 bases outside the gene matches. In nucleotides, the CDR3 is TGTGCCAGCAGAGGACTAGCGGGAAGAAATGAGCAGTTCTTC. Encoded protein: CASRGLAGRNEQFF.

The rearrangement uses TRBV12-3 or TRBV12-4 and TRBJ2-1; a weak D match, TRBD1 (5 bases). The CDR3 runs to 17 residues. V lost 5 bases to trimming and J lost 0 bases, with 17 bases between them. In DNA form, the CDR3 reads TGTGCCAGCAGTACAATTTTGGGGCCACACTCCTACAATGAGCAGTTCTTC. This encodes CASSTILGPHSYNEQFF.

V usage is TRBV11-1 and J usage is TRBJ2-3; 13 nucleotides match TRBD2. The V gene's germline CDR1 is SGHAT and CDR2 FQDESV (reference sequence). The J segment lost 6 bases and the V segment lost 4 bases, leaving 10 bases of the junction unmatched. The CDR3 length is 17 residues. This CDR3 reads CASSSRTSGSLSDTQYF. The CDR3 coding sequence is TGTGCCAGCAGCTCGAGGACTAGCGGGAGCTTGAGTGATACGCAGTATTTT.